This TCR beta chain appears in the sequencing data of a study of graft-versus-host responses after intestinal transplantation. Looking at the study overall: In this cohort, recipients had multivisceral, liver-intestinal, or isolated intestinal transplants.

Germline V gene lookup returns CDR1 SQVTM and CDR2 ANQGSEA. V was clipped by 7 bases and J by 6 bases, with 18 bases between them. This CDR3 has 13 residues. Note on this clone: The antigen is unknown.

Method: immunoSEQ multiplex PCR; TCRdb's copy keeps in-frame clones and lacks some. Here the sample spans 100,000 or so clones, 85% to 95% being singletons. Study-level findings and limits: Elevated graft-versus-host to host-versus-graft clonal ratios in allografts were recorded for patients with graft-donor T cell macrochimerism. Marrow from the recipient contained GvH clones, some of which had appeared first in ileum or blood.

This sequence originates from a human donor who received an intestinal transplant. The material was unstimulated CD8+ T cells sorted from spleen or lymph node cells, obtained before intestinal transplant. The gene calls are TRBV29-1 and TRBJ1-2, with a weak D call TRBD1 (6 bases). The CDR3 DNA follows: TGCAGCGCCCATGACGGGACACTGCATGGCTACACCTTC. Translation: CSAHDGTLHGYTF.